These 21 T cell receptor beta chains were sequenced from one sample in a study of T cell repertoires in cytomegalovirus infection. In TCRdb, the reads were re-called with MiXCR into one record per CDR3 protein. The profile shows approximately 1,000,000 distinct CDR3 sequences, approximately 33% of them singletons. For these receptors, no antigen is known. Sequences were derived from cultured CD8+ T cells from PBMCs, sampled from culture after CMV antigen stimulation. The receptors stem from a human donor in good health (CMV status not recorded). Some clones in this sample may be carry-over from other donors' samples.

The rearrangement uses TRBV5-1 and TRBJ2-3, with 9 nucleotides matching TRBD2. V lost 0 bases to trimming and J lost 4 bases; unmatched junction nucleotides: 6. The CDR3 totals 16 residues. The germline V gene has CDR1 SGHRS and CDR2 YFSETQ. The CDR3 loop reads CASSLAPSGVADTQYF. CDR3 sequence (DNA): TGCGCCAGCAGCTTGGCCCCTAGCGGGGTTGCAGATACGCAGTATTTT.

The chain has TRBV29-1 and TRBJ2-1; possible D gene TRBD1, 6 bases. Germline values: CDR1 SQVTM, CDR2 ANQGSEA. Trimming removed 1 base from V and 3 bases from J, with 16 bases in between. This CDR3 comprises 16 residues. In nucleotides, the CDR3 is TGCAGCGTTGAAGGTTTTTCCCAGGGGATCTACAATGAGCAGTTCTTC. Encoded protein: CSVEGFSQGIYNEQFF.

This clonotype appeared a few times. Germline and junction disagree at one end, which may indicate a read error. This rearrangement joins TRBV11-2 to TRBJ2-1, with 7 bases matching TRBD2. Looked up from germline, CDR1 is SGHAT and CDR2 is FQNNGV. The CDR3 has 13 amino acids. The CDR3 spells CASSLTSVGVDVF. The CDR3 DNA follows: TGTGCCAGCAGCTTAACTAGCGTAGGGGTGGATGTCTTC.

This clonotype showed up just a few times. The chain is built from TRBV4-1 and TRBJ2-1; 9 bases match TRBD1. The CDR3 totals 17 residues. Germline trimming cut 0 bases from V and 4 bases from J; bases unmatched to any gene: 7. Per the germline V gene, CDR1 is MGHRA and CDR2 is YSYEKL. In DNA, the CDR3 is TGCGCCAGCAGCCAAGAACGGGACAGGGTAACATACAATGAGCAGTTCTTC. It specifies CASSQERDRVTYNEQFF.

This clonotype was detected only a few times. As DNA, the CDR3 is TGTGCCAGCAGTTTACACCTGGTGGGGCCCGAGACCCAGTACTTC. Translation gives CASSLHLVGPETQYF. The V gene is TRBV28, the J gene TRBJ2-5; D perhaps matches TRBD1 (5 bases). Trimming took off 2 bases at V and 5 bases at J, with 15 bases between the two ends. CDR3 length: 15 residues. Germline CDR1 and CDR2: MDHEN and SYDVKM.

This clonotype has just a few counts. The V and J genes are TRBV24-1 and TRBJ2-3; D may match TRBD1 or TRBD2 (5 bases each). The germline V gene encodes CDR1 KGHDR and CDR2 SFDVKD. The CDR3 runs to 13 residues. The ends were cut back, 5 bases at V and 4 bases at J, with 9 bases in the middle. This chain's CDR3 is CATSVGGADTQYF. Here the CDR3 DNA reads TGTGCCACCAGTGTTGGGGGAGCAGATACGCAGTATTTT.

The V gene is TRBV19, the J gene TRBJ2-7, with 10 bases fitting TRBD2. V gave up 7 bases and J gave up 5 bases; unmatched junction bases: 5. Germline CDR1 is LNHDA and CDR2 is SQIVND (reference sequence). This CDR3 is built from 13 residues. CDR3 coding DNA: TGTGCCAGTAATGAGCGGGGGGGCAACGAGCAGTACTTC. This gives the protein CASNERGGNEQYF.

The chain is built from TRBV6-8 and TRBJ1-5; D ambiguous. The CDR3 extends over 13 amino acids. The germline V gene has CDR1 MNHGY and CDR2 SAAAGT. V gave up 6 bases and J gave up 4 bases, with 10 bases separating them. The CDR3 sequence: CASRNGPNQPQHF. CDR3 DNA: TGTGCCAGCAGAAATGGGCCTAATCAGCCCCAGCATTTT.

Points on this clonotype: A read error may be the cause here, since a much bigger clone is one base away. Written as DNA, the CDR3 is TGTGTCAGCAGCCACCGGGACAGCCCCTACGAGCAGTACTTC. Translated: CVSSHRDSPYEQYF. This chain links TRBV7-9 with TRBJ2-7; TRBD1 matches at 7 bases. This CDR3 spans 14 amino acids. Germline CDR1 reads SEHNR; CDR2 reads FQNEAQ (reference sequence). The full variable domain, completed using reference TRBV7-9 and TRBJ2-7, is DTGVSQNPRHKITKRGQNVTFRCDPISEHNRLYWYRQTLGQGPEFLTYFQNEAQLEKSRLLSDRFSAERPKGSFSTLEIQRTEQGDSAMYLCVSSHRDSPYEQYFGPGTRLTVT.

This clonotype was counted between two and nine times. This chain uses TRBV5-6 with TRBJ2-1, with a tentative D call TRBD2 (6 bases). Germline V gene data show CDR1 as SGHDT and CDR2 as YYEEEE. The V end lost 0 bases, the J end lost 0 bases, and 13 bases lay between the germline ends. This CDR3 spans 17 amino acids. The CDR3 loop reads CASSLAIAAHSYNEQFF. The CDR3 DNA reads TGTGCCAGCAGCTTGGCCATAGCGGCCCACTCCTACAATGAGCAGTTCTTC.

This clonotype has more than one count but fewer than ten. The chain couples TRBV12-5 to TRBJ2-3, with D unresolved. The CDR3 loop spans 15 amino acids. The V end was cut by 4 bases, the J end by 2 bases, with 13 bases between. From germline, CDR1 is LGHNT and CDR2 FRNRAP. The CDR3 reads CASGSEERITDTQYF. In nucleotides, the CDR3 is TGTGCTAGTGGTTCGGAAGAGCGAATCACAGATACGCAGTATTTT.

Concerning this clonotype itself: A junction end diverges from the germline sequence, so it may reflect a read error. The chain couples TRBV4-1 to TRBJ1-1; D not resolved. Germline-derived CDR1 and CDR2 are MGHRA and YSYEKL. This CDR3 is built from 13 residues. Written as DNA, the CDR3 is TGTGCCAGCAGCCAAAGCTTGGACACTGAAGCTTTCTTT. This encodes CASSQSLDTEAFF.

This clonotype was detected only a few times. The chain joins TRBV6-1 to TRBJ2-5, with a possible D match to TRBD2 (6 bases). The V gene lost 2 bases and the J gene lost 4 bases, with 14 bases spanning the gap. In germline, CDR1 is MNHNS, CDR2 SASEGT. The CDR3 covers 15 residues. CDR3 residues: CASSEKGRGVETQYF. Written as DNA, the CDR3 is TGTGCCAGCAGTGAAAAGGGGCGGGGCGTAGAGACCCAGTACTTC.

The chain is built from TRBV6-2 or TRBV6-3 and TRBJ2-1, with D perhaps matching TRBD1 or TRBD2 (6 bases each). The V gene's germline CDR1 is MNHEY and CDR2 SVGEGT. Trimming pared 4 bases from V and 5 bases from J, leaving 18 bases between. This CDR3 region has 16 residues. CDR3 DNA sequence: TGTGCCAGCAGTTCCCCCCATGAGGGGGGAGACAATGAGCAGTTCTTC. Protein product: CASSSPHEGGDNEQFF.

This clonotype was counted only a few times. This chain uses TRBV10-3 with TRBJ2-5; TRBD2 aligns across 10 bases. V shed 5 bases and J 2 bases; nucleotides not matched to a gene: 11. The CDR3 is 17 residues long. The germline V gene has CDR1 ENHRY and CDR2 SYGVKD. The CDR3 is CAISRTRTSGPQETQYF. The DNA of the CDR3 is TGTGCCATCAGTCGAACGAGGACTAGCGGACCGCAAGAGACCCAGTACTTC.

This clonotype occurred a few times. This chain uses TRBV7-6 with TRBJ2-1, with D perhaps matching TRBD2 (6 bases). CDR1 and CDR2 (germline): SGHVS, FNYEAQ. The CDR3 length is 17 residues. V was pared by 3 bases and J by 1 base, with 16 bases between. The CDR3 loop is CASSLNPGEWSYNEQFF. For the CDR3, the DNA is TGTGCCAGCAGCTTGAATCCGGGGGAATGGTCCTACAATGAGCAGTTCTTC.

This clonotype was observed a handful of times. The CDR3 here is CASSELRPERQGNYNEQFF. In nucleotides, the CDR3 is TGTGCCAGCAGTGAATTGAGACCGGAAAGACAGGGCAACTACAATGAGCAGTTCTTC. The rearrangement links TRBV2 to TRBJ2-1, with 7 bases lining up with TRBD1. The CDR3 runs to 19 residues. Trimming cost V 2 bases and J 3 bases; bases outside gene matches: 16. Germline CDR1 and CDR2: SNHLY and FYNNEI.

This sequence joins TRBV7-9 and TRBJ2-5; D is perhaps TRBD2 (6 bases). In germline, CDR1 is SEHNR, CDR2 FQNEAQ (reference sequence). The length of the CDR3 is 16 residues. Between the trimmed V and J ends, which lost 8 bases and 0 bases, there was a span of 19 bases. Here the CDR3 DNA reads TGTGCCAGCTTCGGCTCCAGCGGGCCGTACCAAGAGACCCAGTACTTC. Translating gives CASFGSSGPYQETQYF.

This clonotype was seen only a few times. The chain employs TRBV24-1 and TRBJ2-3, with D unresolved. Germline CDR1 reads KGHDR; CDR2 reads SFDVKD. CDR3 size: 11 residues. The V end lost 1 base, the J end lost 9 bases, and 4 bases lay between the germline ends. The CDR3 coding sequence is TGTGCCACCAGTGATTTAAGGACGCAGTATTTT. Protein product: CATSDLRTQYF.

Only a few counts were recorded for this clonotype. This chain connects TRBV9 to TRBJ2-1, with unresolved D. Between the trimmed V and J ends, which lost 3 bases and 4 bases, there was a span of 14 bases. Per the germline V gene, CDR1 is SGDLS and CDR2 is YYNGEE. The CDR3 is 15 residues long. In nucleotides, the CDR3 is TGTGCCAGCAGCGGCCACAGCCCTCCGTACAATGAGCAGTTCTTC. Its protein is CASSGHSPPYNEQFF.

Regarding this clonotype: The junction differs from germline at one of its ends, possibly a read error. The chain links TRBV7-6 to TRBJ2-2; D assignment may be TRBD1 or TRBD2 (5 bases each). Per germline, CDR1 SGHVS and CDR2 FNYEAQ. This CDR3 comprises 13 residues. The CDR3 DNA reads TGTGCCAGCAGCCGGGACGGGCACGCGGAGCTGTCTTTT. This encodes CASSRDGHAELSF.